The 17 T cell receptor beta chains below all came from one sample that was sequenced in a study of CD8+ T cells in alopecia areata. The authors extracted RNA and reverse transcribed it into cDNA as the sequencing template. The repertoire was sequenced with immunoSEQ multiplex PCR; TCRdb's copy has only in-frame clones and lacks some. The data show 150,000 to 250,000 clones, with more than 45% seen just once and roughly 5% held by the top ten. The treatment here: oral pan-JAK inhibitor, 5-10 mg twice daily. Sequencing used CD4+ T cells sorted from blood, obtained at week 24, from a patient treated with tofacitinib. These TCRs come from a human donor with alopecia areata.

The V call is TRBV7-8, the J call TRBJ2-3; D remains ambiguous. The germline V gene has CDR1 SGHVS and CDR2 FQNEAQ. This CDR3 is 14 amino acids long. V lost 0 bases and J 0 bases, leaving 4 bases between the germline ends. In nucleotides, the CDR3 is TGTGCCAGCAGCTTAGCGAGAAGCACAGATACGCAGTATTTT. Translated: CASSLARSTDTQYF. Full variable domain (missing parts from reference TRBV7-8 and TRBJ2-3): GAGVSQSPRYKVAKRGQDVALRCDPISGHVSLFWYQQALGQGPEFLTYFQNEAQLDKSGLPSDRFFAERPEGSVSTLKIQRTQQEDSAVYLCASSLARSTDTQYFGPGTRLTVL.

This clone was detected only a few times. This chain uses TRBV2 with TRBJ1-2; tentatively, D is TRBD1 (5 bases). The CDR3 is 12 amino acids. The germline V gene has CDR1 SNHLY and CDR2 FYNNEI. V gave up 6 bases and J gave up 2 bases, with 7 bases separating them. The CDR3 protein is CASRTENYGYTF. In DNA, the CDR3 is TGTGCCAGCAGGACAGAGAACTATGGCTACACCTTC.

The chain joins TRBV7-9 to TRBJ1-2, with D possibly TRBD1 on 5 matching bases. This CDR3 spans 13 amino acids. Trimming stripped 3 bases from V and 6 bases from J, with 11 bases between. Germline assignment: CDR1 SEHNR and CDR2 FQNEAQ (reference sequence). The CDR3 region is CASSFQGPHGYTF. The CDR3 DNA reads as TGTGCCAGCAGCTTCCAGGGCCCTCATGGCTACACCTTC.

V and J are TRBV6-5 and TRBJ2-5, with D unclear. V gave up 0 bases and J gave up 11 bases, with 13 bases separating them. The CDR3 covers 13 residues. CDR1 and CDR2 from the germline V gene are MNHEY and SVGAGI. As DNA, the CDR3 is TGTGCCAGCAGTTACTCTGGGCCCCCTTCTCAGTACTTC. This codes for CASSYSGPPSQYF.

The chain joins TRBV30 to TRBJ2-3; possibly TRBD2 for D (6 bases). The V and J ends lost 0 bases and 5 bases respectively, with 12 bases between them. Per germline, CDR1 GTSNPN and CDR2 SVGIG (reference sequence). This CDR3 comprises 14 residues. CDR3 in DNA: TGTGCCTGGAGTGTCGGGAGCCGCGGAGATACGCAGTATTTT. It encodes CAWSVGSRGDTQYF.

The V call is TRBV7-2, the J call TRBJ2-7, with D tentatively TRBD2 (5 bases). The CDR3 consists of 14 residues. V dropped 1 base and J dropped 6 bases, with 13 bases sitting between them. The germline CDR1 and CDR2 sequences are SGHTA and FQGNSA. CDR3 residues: CASSLGGSYPEQYF. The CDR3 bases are TGTGCCAGCAGCTTAGGAGGGTCTTATCCCGAGCAGTACTTC. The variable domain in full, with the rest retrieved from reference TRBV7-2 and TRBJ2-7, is GAGVSQSPSNKVTEKGKDVELRCDPISGHTALYWYRQSLGQGLEFLIYFQGNSAPDKSGLPSDRFSAERTGGSVSTLTIQRTQQEDSAVYLCASSLGGSYPEQYFGPGTRLTVT.

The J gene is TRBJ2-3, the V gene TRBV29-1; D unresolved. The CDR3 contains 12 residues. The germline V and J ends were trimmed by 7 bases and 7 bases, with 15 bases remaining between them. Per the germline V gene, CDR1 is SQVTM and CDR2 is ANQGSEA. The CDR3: CSEVADTNTQYF. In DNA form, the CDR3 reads TGCAGCGAAGTTGCAGATACGAATACGCAGTATTTT.

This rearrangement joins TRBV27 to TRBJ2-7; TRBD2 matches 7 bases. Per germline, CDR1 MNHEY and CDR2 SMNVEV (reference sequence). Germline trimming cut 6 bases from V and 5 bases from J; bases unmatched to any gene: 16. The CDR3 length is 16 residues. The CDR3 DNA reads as TGTGCCAGCAGACGACGGGGGAGGGCCTATTCGCACGAGCAGTACTTC. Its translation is CASRRRGRAYSHEQYF.

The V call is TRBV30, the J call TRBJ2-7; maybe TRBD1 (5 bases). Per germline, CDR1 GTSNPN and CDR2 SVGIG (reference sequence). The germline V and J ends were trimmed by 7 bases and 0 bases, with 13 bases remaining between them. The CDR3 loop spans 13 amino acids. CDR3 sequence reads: CAFGLDNSYEQYF. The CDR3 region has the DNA TGTGCCTTCGGCTTGGACAACTCCTACGAGCAGTACTTC.

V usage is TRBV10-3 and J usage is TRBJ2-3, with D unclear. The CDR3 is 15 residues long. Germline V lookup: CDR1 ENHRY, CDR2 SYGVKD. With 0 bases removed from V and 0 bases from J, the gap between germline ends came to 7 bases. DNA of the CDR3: TGTGCCATCAGTGAGTCTTTCGGTAGCACAGATACGCAGTATTTT. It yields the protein CAISESFGSTDTQYF.

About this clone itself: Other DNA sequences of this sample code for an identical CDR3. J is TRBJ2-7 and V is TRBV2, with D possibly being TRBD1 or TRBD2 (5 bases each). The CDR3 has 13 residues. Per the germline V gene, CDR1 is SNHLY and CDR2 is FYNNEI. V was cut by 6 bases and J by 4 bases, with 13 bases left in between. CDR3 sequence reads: CASRGDGAYEQYF. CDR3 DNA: TGTGCCAGCAGAGGGGACGGCGCTTACGAGCAGTACTTC.

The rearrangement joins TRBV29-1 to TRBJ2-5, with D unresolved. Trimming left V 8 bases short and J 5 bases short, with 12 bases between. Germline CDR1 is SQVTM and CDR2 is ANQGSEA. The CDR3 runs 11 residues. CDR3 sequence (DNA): TGCAGCCTGAAGGTTGTGGAGACCCAGTACTTC. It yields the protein CSLKVVETQYF. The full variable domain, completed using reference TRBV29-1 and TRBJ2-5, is SAVISQKPSRDICQRGTSLTIQCQVDSQVTMMFWYRQQPGQSLTLIATANQGSEATYESGFVIDKFPISRPNLTFSTLTVSNMSPEDSSIYLCSLKVVETQYFGPGTRLLVL.

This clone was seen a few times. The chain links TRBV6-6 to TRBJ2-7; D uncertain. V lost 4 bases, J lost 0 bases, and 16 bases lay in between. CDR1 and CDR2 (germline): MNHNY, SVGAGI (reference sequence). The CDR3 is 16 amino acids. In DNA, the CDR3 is TGTGCCAGCAGTTCTCAAGCAGGACGGAGCTCCTACGAGCAGTACTTC. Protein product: CASSSQAGRSSYEQYF.

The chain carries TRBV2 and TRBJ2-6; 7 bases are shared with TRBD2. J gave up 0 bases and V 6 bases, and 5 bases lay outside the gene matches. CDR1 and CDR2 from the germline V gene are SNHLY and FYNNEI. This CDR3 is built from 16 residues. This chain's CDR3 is CASRDGRISGANVLTF. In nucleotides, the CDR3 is TGTGCCAGCAGGGACGGGAGGATCTCTGGGGCCAACGTCCTGACTTTC.

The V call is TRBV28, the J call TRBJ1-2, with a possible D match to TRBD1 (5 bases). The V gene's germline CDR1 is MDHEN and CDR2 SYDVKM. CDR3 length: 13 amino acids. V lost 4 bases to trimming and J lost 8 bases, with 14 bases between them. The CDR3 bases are TGTGCCAGCAGTTCACCAGGGATAGGAGGCTACACCTTC. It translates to CASSSPGIGGYTF.

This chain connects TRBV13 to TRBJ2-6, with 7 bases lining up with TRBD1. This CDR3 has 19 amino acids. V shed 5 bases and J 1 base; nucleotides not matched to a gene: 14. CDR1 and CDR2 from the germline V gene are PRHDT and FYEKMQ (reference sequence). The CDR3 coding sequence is TGTGCCAGCAGCGAAGGAGTACAGGGGTGGTTGTCTGGGGCCAACGTCCTGACTTTC. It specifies CASSEGVQGWLSGANVLTF.

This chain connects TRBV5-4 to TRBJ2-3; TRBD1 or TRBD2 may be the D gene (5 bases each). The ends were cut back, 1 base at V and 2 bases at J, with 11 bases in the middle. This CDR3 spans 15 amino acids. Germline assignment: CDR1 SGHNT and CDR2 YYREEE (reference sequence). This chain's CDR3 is CASSLTRGPTDTQYF. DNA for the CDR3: TGTGCCAGCAGCTTGACTAGGGGTCCCACAGATACGCAGTATTTT.